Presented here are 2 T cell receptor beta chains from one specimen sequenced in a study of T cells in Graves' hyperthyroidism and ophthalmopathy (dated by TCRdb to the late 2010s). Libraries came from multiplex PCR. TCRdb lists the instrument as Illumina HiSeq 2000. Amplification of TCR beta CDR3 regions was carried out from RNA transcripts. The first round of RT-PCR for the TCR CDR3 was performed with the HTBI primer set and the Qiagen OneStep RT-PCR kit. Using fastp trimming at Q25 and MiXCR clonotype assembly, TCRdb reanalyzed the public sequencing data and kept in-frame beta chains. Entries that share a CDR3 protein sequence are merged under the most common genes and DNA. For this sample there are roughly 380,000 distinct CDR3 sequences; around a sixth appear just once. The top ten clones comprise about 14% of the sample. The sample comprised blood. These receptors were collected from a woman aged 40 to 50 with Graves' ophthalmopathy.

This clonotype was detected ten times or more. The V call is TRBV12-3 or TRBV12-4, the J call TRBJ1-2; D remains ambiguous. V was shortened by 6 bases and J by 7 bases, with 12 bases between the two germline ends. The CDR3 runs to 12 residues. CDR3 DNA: TGTGCCAGCAGCGCATTGCGGGGTGGCTACACCTTC. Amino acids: CASSALRGGYTF.

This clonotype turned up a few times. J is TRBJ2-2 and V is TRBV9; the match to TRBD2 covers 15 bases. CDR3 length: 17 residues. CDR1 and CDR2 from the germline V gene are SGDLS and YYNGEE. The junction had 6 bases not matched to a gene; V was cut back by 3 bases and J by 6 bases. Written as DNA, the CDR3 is TGTGCCAGCAGCGCCGGGACTAGCGGGAGGATTGCCGGGGAGCTGTTTTTT. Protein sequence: CASSAGTSGRIAGELFF.